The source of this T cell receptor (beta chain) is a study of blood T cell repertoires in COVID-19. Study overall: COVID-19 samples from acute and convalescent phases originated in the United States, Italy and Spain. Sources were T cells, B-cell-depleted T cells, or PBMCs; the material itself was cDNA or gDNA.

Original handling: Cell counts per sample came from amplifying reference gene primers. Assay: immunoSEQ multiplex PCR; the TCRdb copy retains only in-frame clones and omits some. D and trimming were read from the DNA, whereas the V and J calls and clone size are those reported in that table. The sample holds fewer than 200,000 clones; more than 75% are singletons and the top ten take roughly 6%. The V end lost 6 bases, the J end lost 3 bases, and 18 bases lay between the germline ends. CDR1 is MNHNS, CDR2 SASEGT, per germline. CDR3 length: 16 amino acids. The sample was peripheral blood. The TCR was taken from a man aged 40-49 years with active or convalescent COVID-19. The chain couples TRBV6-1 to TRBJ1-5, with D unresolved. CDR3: CASRETDAGINQPQHF. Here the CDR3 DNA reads TGTGCCAGCAGGGAAACCGACGCCGGGATCAATCAGCCCCAGCATTTT.